This T cell receptor (beta chain) was profiled in a study of blood T cell repertoires in COVID-19. Study information: Acute and convalescent COVID-19 samples came from the United States, Italy and Spain. The cDNA or gDNA used as material had been derived from T cells, B-cell-depleted T cells, or PBMCs.

Original handling: Reference gene primer amplification yielded estimated nucleated cell counts. Here immunoSEQ multiplex PCR was the method, and the copy in TCRdb shows in-frame clones only, minus some. V and J calls plus clone size are reproduced from that table; the DNA served to infer D and trimming. The sample carries about 41,000 clones, roughly 80% recorded once. On this clone: One end of the junction is discordant with germline, which a read error may explain.

Germline V gene data show CDR1 as MDHEN and CDR2 as SYDVKM. The CDR3 sequence is 11 residues long. The TCR originated in a woman aged 60 to 75 with acute or convalescent COVID-19. V usage is TRBV28 and J usage is TRBJ2-3; D ambiguous. Sequenced sample: peripheral blood. The CDR3 loop reads CASSSTHTQYF. In nucleotides, the CDR3 is TGTGCCAGCAGTTCCACACATACGCAGTATTTT. The full variable domain, in which reference TRBV28 and TRBJ2-3 provide the parts outside the CDR3, is DVKVTQSSRYLVKRTGEKVFLECVQDMDHENMFWYRQDPGLGLRLIYFSYDVKMKEKGDIPEGYSVSREKKERFSLILESASTNQTSMYLCASSSTHTQYFGPGTRLTVL.